The next 8 T cell receptor beta chains were all read from a single sample in a study of spatial heterogeneity in lung cancer. TCRdb re-called the 5' RACE reads through MiXCR, storing one row per CDR3 protein. The sample has under 150,000 distinct CDR3 sequences; 10% to 14% are singletons. Regarding time point: blood at routine non-recurrence follow-up after resection. The source material was PBMCs, sampled at follow-up. All receptors come from a female donor with early-stage non-small cell lung cancer.

This clonotype has a count of ten or more. V usage is TRBV10-3 and J usage is TRBJ1-5; 9 bases line up with TRBD1. The CDR3 has 18 residues. Germline CDR1 ENHRY, CDR2 SYGVKD. With 3 bases clipped from V and 0 bases from J, the junction kept 9 bases outside the gene matches. As DNA, the CDR3 is TGTGCCATCAGTGACTGGGACAGGGCGCACTATAGCAATCAGCCCCAGCATTTT. Translation gives CAISDWDRAHYSNQPQHF.

CDR3 in amino acids: CASSQEGQGYTF. As DNA, the CDR3 is TGTGCCAGCAGCCAAGAAGGTCAAGGCTACACCTTC. The J gene is TRBJ1-2, the V gene TRBV4-2; D is uncertain. The CDR3 is 12 amino acids. Trimming took 0 bases from V and 8 from J, leaving 7 bases between them. From germline, CDR1 is LGHNA and CDR2 YNFKEQ.

The V gene is TRBV5-1, the J gene TRBJ2-2; D is perhaps TRBD1 or TRBD2 (5 bases each). V was shortened by 4 bases and J by 1 base, with 14 bases between the two germline ends. This CDR3 spans 16 amino acids. Per germline, CDR1 SGHRS and CDR2 YFSETQ. The chain's CDR3 is CASSPPGTMNTGELFF. The CDR3 nucleotides read TGCGCCAGCAGCCCGCCCGGGACGATGAACACCGGGGAGCTGTTTTTT.

This CDR3 reads CASSLATAEGGYTF. As DNA, the CDR3 is TGTGCCAGCAGCTTAGCGACAGCCGAAGGAGGCTACACCTTC. The chain employs TRBV7-2 and TRBJ1-2; TRBD1 might be the D (5 bases). CDR1 and CDR2 (germline): SGHTA, FQGNSA. With 0 bases removed from V and 8 bases from J, the gap between germline ends came to 13 bases. CDR3 size: 14 residues.

The chain uses TRBV7-9 and TRBJ2-2; 8 nucleotides match TRBD1. Germline CDR1 is SEHNR and CDR2 is FQNEAQ (reference sequence). The trim removed 4 bases at V and 6 bases at J, leaving 10 bases unmatched. The CDR3 is made up of 16 amino acids. The CDR3 is CASSSRQGSLPGELFF. CDR3 DNA sequence: TGTGCCAGCAGCTCCCGACAGGGGTCTTTGCCCGGGGAGCTGTTTTTT.

This clonotype was counted at least ten times. The gene calls are TRBV7-2 and TRBJ1-1, with D perhaps matching TRBD1 (5 bases). The CDR3 is 14 residues long. V was clipped by 2 bases and J by 5 bases, with 12 bases between them. The germline CDR1 and CDR2 sequences are SGHTA and FQGNSA. The CDR3 DNA reads TGTGCCAGCAGCTTACCAGGGAGGGTGACTGAAGCTTTCTTT. Its protein product is CASSLPGRVTEAFF.

The chain uses TRBV5-4 and TRBJ2-3; possibly TRBD2 for D (6 bases). Trimming left V 4 bases short and J 8 bases short, with 20 bases between. The CDR3 is made up of 15 amino acids. Germline V gene lookup returns CDR1 SGHNT and CDR2 YYREEE (reference sequence). CDR3 protein: CASSRAGLLPGTQYF. As DNA, the CDR3 is TGTGCCAGCAGCCGTGCGGGATTGCTGCCGGGTACGCAGTATTTT.

This rearrangement joins TRBV5-1 to TRBJ2-7; D perhaps matches TRBD1 (6 bases). The germline V gene has CDR1 SGHRS and CDR2 YFSETQ. V was pared by 0 bases and J by 6 bases, with 10 bases between. This CDR3 contains 13 residues. The CDR3 DNA reads TGCGCCAGCAGCTTGGACAGGGTATCCGAGCAGTACTTC. It is translated as CASSLDRVSEQYF.